Each of the 17 T cell receptor beta chains below was sequenced from the same sample in a study of vaccination and CD4 T cells after COVID-19. An Oncomine TCR Beta short-read assay was used to sequence the DNA from cultured CD4+ T cells. TCRdb ran MiXCR on the PCR reads and lists one entry per CDR3 protein. The sample yields around 8,100 distinct CDR3 sequences, 32% seen once. Which antigens these TCRs recognize remains unknown. Treatment described: roughly 10-day PBMC culture with coronavirus spike peptide pools or control peptides (ViraFEST assay). The sequencing sample was made of cultured CD4+ T cells from blood. These receptors all stem from a human donor with COVID-19.

The V and J genes are TRBV6-1 and TRBJ2-5; no firm D call. The V end was cut by 11 bases, the J end by 5 bases, with 21 bases between. The CDR3 length is 14 residues. Per germline, CDR1 MNHNS and CDR2 SASEGT. The CDR3, as DNA: TGTGCCCCCGTGGCCCATCAGAGGAATGAGACCCAGTACTTC. Residues: CAPVAHQRNETQYF.

The genes are TRBV7-2 and TRBJ2-3; 7 bases match TRBD2. The CDR3 extends over 15 amino acids. The J segment lost 1 base and the V segment lost 1 base, leaving 2 bases of the junction unmatched. The V gene's germline CDR1 is SGHTA and CDR2 FQGNSA. CDR3 in DNA: TGTGCCAGCAGCTTAGGTCGGGGGGGCACAGATACGCAGTATTTT. This encodes CASSLGRGGTDTQYF.

This clonotype has just a few counts. This chain uses TRBV24-1 with TRBJ2-7; 7 nucleotides line up with TRBD1. Unmatched junction bases numbered 5, after V lost 2 bases and J lost 5 bases. Germline values: CDR1 KGHDR, CDR2 SFDVKD. CDR3 length: 14 residues. In nucleotides, the CDR3 is TGTGCCACCAGTGATTCCGACAGGGCCCACGAGCAGTACTTC. It codes for CATSDSDRAHEQYF.

This clonotype was recorded once. The chain recombines TRBV11-3 with TRBJ1-1; D gene uncertain. CDR1 and CDR2 from the germline V gene are SGHNT and YENEEA. CDR3 length: 11 amino acids. V shed 0 bases and J shed 9 bases, with 5 bases lying between them. The CDR3 protein is CASSLEAKAFF. In DNA, the CDR3 is TGTGCCAGCAGCTTAGAAGCCAAAGCTTTCTTT.

This rearrangement joins TRBV10-3 to TRBJ2-3; no clear D. The CDR3 totals 16 residues. Trimming pared 0 bases from V and 2 bases from J, leaving 12 bases between. The germline V gene has CDR1 ENHRY and CDR2 SYGVKD. CDR3 sequence: CAISESGGSYTDTQYF. DNA for the CDR3: TGTGCCATCAGTGAGTCAGGCGGTAGCTACACAGATACGCAGTATTTT.

This clonotype was counted between two and nine times. V is TRBV28 and J is TRBJ1-1, with TRBD1 matching 12 bases. There are 13 residues in the CDR3. J lost 12 bases, V lost 11 bases, and 13 bases had no gene match. Germline V gives CDR1 MDHEN, CDR2 SYDVKM. The CDR3 reads CAGGGTGGRDSFF. CDR3 in DNA: TGTGCCGGGGGAGGGACAGGGGGCCGTGATTCTTTCTTT.

The chain combines TRBV6-5 with TRBJ1-1; a possible D gene is TRBD1 (6 bases). The CDR3 is 15 residues long. Germline CDR1 and CDR2: MNHEY and SVGAGI. The V gene lost 0 bases and the J gene lost 2 bases, with 10 bases spanning the gap. The CDR3 DNA reads TGTGCCAGCAGTTACTCGAACAGGGTAAACACTGAAGCTTTCTTT. Residues: CASSYSNRVNTEAFF.

This clonotype was seen more than once but under ten times. The chain has TRBV7-3 and TRBJ2-1; 14 nucleotides line up with TRBD2. CDR1 is SGHTA, CDR2 FQGTGA, per germline. This CDR3 region has 19 residues. V shed 5 bases, J shed 0 bases, and the junction held 9 bases outside the gene matches. The CDR3 nucleotides read TGTGCCAGCAGCAAAATTGGGACTAGCGGGGGCCCCTCCTACAATGAGCAGTTCTTC. It is translated as CASSKIGTSGGPSYNEQFF. Using reference TRBV7-3 and TRBJ2-1 for the parts outside the CDR3, the full variable domain is GAGVSQTPSNKVTEKGKYVELRCDPISGHTALYWYRQSLGQGPEFLIYFQGTGAADDSGLPNDRFFAVRPEGSVSTLKIQRTERGDSAVYLCASSKIGTSGGPSYNEQFFGPGTRLTVL.

With respect to this clonotype: An end of the junction differs from the germline gene, which may be a read error. This chain connects TRBV11-2 to TRBJ2-7; 10 bases map to TRBD2. Per the germline V gene, CDR1 is SGHAT and CDR2 is FQNNGV. CDR3 length: 14 residues. The CDR3 nucleotides are TGTGCCGGCAGCGTAAGCGGGGGGGCCTACGAGCAGTACTTC. Its protein is CAGSVSGGAYEQYF.

Note on this clonotype: The junction departs from the called germline gene at one end, perhaps through a read error. This chain uses TRBV6-1 with TRBJ1-2; D gene unclear. Germline-derived CDR1 and CDR2 are MNHNS and SASEGT. This CDR3 has 14 amino acids. CDR3 region: CTSRTDTAYYGYTF. The CDR3 DNA reads as TGTACCAGCAGGACCGACACAGCATACTATGGCTACACCTTC.

This clonotype was observed a handful of times. The chain couples TRBV7-6 to TRBJ1-1; D ambiguous. Trimming removed 2 bases at V and 2 bases at J, with 6 bases between. Germline values: CDR1 SGHVS, CDR2 FNYEAQ. The CDR3 has 13 residues. The CDR3 region has the DNA TGTGCCAGCAGCTTACGGGCAAACACTGAAGCTTTCTTT. Its translation is CASSLRANTEAFF. Supplemented by reference TRBV7-6 and TRBJ1-1, the full variable domain reads GAGVSQSPRYKVTKRGQDVALRCDPISGHVSLYWYRQALGQGPEFLTYFNYEAQQDKSGLPNDRFSAERPEGSISTLTIQRTEQRDSAMYRCASSLRANTEAFFGQGTRLTVV.

The V gene is TRBV20-1, the J gene TRBJ2-7, with 7 positions matching TRBD2. This CDR3 contains 14 residues. V dropped 3 bases and J dropped 2; count of bases not matched to a gene: 7. Germline V CDR1 and CDR2: DFQATT, SNEGSKA (reference sequence). The CDR3 DNA reads TGCAGTGCTAGCTTGGCGGGGACTACCTACGAGCAGTACTTC. It translates to CSASLAGTTYEQYF.

This chain uses TRBV6-2 or TRBV6-3 with TRBJ2-7, with 7 bases identical to TRBD2. This CDR3 is built from 14 residues. The ends lost 7 bases at V and 2 bases at J; junction bases unmatched: 8. In germline, CDR1 is MNHEY, CDR2 SVGEGT. CDR3 nucleotides: TGTGCCAGCATCTCCGGCGGGGGAGCCTACGAGCAGTACTTC. Translated: CASISGGGAYEQYF.

The gene calls are TRBV5-4 and TRBJ2-1; 7 bases are shared with TRBD1. Germline V gene data show CDR1 as SGHNT and CDR2 as YYREEE (reference sequence). The junction had 6 bases not matched to a gene; V was cut back by 4 bases and J by 5 bases. The CDR3 contains 14 residues. For the CDR3, the DNA is TGTGCCAGCAGCCCGCGGACAGGAAACAATGAGCAGTTCTTC. It codes for CASSPRTGNNEQFF.

This rearrangement joins TRBV11-1 to TRBJ2-5, with TRBD1 identical over 9 bases. The CDR3 has 14 amino acids. V lost 5 bases to trimming and J lost 4 bases; unmatched junction nucleotides: 5. Germline lookup yields CDR1 SGHAT and CDR2 FQDESV (reference sequence). CDR3 nucleotides: TGTGCCAGCAGCCAGGGACAGGGTAGAGAGACCCAGTACTTC. This encodes CASSQGQGRETQYF.

The genes are TRBV7-9 and TRBJ2-5; D ambiguous. Germline CDR1 and CDR2: SEHNR and FQNEAQ (reference sequence). Trimming removed 1 base from V and 2 bases from J, with 8 bases in between. This CDR3 spans 14 amino acids. The CDR3 sequence is CASSLGAPQETQYF. CDR3 in DNA: TGTGCCAGCAGCTTAGGGGCACCTCAAGAGACCCAGTACTTC.

This chain joins TRBV19 and TRBJ2-7; 12 bases map to TRBD2. This CDR3 is 15 amino acids long. V dropped 1 base and J dropped 3; count of bases not matched to a gene: 1. The germline V gene has CDR1 LNHDA and CDR2 SQIVND (reference sequence). The CDR3 is CASSIGLAGVYEQYF. CDR3 sequence (DNA): TGTGCCAGTAGTATAGGACTAGCGGGGGTCTACGAGCAGTACTTC.